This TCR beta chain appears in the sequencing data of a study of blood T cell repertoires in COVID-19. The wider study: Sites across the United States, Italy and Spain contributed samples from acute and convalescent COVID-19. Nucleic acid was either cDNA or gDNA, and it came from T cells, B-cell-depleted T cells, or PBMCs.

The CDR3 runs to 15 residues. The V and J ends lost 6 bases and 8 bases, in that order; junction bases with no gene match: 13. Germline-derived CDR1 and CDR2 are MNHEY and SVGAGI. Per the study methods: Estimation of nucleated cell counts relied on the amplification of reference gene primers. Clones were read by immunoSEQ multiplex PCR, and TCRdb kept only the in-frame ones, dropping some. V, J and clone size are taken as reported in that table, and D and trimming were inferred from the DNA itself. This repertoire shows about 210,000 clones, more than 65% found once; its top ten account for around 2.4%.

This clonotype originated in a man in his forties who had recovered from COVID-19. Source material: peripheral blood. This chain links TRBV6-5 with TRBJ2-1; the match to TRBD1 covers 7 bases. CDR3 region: CASRARTGQRDEQFF. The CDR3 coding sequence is TGTGCCAGCAGGGCCCGGACAGGCCAACGGGATGAGCAGTTCTTC.